These 8 T cell receptor beta chains were all obtained from the same sample, sequenced in a study of blood T cell repertoires in COVID-19. The method was immunoSEQ multiplex PCR; TCRdb's version includes in-frame clones alone and lacks a portion of them. The data show about 47,000 clones, roughly 84% seen once. The sequencing sample was made of peripheral blood. Source of these receptors: a man in his fifties with acute or convalescent COVID-19.

This chain uses TRBV6-7 with TRBJ2-5; 9 nucleotides line up with TRBD1. TRBV6-7 is placed among ORFs of uncertain function. The V gene end was trimmed by 4 bases and the J gene end by 5 bases; junction bases not matched to a gene: 11. The CDR3 has 16 residues. In nucleotides, the CDR3 is TGTGCCAGCAGTTTCCCGGGACAGGGAATCAGGGAGACCCAGTACTTC. Translation: CASSFPGQGIRETQYF.

The V call is TRBV10-3, the J call TRBJ2-1; 7 positions agree with TRBD2. V lost 6 bases and J lost 4; bases outside the gene matches: 9. CDR1 and CDR2 (germline): ENHRY, SYGVKD. The CDR3 has 15 amino acids. The CDR3 DNA reads TGTGCCATCAGGGTAGGGCTAGCGGATTACAATGAGCAGTTCTTC. As protein: CAIRVGLADYNEQFF.

The rearrangement links TRBV4-1 to TRBJ1-6, with a weak D call TRBD1 (6 bases). This CDR3 spans 15 amino acids. V gave up 6 bases and J gave up 10 bases, with 19 bases separating them. Germline-derived CDR1 and CDR2 are MGHRA and YSYEKL. The CDR3 region has the DNA TGCGCCAGCAGGGTGGGCCAGGGGTTTGGCTCACCCCTCCACTTT. This codes for CASRVGQGFGSPLHF.

The chain joins TRBV5-1 to TRBJ1-6; 7 positions match TRBD1. The germline V gene encodes CDR1 SGHRS and CDR2 YFSETQ. V shed 2 bases, J shed 10 bases, and the junction held 6 bases outside the gene matches. The CDR3 covers 14 residues. CDR3 residues: CASSLEGARSPLHF. CDR3 nucleotides: TGCGCCAGCAGCTTAGAGGGGGCGCGGTCACCCCTCCACTTT.

For the CDR3, the DNA is TGTGCCAGCAGCAAAGACCCAGGAGGCTATGGCTACACCTTC. This translates into CASSKDPGGYGYTF. The chain employs TRBV21-1 and TRBJ1-2. TRBV21-1 is noted as a pseudogene. The CDR3 is made up of 14 amino acids.

The V call is TRBV19, the J call TRBJ1-2; TRBD1 is a possible D gene (6 bases). The CDR3 contains 14 residues. The germline CDR1 and CDR2 sequences are LNHDA and SQIVND (reference sequence). Trimming removed 8 bases from V and 9 bases from J, with 22 bases in between. Here the CDR3 reads CASLGAANLLRYTF. CDR3 in DNA: TGTGCCAGTTTGGGGGCAGCAAACTTGCTACGCTACACCTTC.

V is TRBV20-1 and J is TRBJ2-5, with D maybe TRBD2 (5 bases). The CDR3 covers 13 residues. Trimming took 3 bases from V and 1 from J, leaving 9 bases between them. Germline V gene sequence: CDR1 DFQATT, CDR2 SNEGSKA (reference sequence). The CDR3 loop is CSASRGSQETQYF. The CDR3 region has the DNA TGCAGTGCTAGTCGAGGGTCCCAAGAGACCCAGTACTTC.

This chain links TRBV29-1 with TRBJ1-5; 8 nucleotides line up with TRBD1. CDR1 is SQVTM and CDR2 is ANQGSEA in the germline V gene. With V trimmed by 7 bases and J by 6 bases, 5 bases remained unmatched. This CDR3 has 12 residues. The CDR3 nucleotides are TGCAGCGGGGGACAGGAGGGTCAGCCCCAGCATTTT. Residues: CSGGQEGQPQHF.